This TCR beta chain was recovered during a study of cytomegalovirus exposure and HLA in healthy donors. Study overall: There were some 400 genotyped donors. Of these, roughly 80% fell in the genetic ancestry cluster associated with self-reported Caucasian donors.

About this clone itself: Its antigen is unknown.

Whole-study findings and limits: A likely sequencing artifact accounted for one observed cluster of highly shared sequence variants. There were around 160 TCR beta chains listed as cytomegalovirus-associated. TRBV6-2, TRBV6-3 and other indistinguishable V segments were excluded.

The PCR employed 60 Vbeta primers together with 13 Jbeta primers. Here immunoSEQ multiplex PCR was the method, and the copy in TCRdb shows in-frame clones only, minus some. Among under 150,000 clones, 65% to 80% were seen once, and the ten largest hold approximately 1.5%. Per germline, CDR1 LNHDA and CDR2 SQIVND (reference sequence). The ends were cut back, 4 bases at V and 8 bases at J, with 11 bases in the middle. This CDR3 is built from 12 residues. The rearrangement links TRBV19 to TRBJ1-1, with unresolved D. What was sequenced was PBMCs. The sequence was obtained from a woman between 18 and 29 years old in good health and CMV-seronegative. The CDR3 bases are TGTGCCAGTAGTAGGGGAGCGGCCGAAGCTTTCTTT. It is translated as CASSRGAAEAFF.